These 20 T cell receptor beta chains were sequenced from one sample in a study of technical replicates of blood from several donors (dated by TCRdb to the late 2010s). The library was produced with the immunoSEQ multiplex PCR assay. In TCRdb, the immuneACCESS table is reduced to in-frame sequences with V and J assigned. These tables do not hold every clone; where another copy was compared, an unresolved V gene accounts for under half, and the others remain unexplained. This sample is represented by about 73,000 clones; just over 90% of them were singletons. The ten largest clones represent over 0.2% of the sample. The sequenced material came from T cells isolated from PBMCs. These receptors came from a human donor in good health.

This clone has a single count. The V call is TRBV7-8, the J call TRBJ1-5; 7 bases are shared with TRBD1. Germline V gives CDR1 SGHVS, CDR2 FQNEAQ. This CDR3 is 19 amino acids long. The trim removed 4 bases at V and 0 bases at J, leaving 15 bases unmatched. CDR3 in amino acids: CASSSQIGRGQYSNQPQHF. The CDR3 region has the DNA TGTGCCAGCAGCTCCCAGATAGGTAGGGGACAGTATAGCAATCAGCCCCAGCATTTT.

V and J are TRBV5-1 and TRBJ2-1, with D possibly being TRBD1 (6 bases). The CDR3 spans 15 residues. Per the germline V gene, CDR1 is SGHRS and CDR2 is YFSETQ. V was trimmed by 5 bases and J by 2 bases, leaving 14 bases between them. The CDR3 DNA reads TGCGCCAGCAGTCTTGTAGGGGACACCTACAATGAGCAGTTCTTC. Translating gives CASSLVGDTYNEQFF.

V is TRBV6-1 and J is TRBJ1-2; perhaps TRBD1 as D (5 bases). Germline CDR1 and CDR2: MNHNS and SASEGT. V shed 1 base and J shed 3 bases, with 12 bases lying between them. The CDR3 is made up of 15 amino acids. The chain's CDR3 is CASSEVSRADYGYTF. The CDR3 DNA reads as TGTGCCAGCAGTGAAGTAAGCAGGGCGGACTATGGCTACACCTTC.

In this sample, this clone turned up a few times. This chain joins TRBV7-6 and TRBJ1-2; D perhaps matches TRBD1 (5 bases). The CDR3 loop spans 11 amino acids. The germline V gene encodes CDR1 SGHVS and CDR2 FNYEAQ. V was clipped by 4 bases and J by 10 bases, with 10 bases between them. The CDR3 loop reads CASSSGQFYTF. Here the CDR3 DNA reads TGTGCCAGCAGCTCCGGACAATTCTACACCTTC.

The V call is TRBV6-5, the J call TRBJ1-4, with D uncertain. Trimming took off 5 bases at V and 3 bases at J, with 7 bases between the two ends. Germline V gene data show CDR1 as MNHEY and CDR2 as SVGAGI. The CDR3 runs to 13 residues. The CDR3 is CASSPGPNEKLFF. CDR3 coding DNA: TGTGCCAGCAGTCCTGGCCCTAATGAAAAACTGTTTTTT.

This chain uses TRBV11-2 with TRBJ2-7; 9 bases fit TRBD1. This CDR3 is built from 19 residues. The V gene's germline CDR1 is SGHAT and CDR2 FQNNGV. Trimming cost V 4 bases and J 3 bases; bases outside gene matches: 19. CDR3: CASSSHGSRTGVPFYEQYF. CDR3 in DNA: TGTGCCAGCAGCTCACACGGCTCCCGGACAGGGGTCCCTTTCTACGAGCAGTACTTC.

This sequence joins TRBV7-2 and TRBJ1-1; a weak D match, TRBD1 (6 bases). There are 14 residues in the CDR3. Germline lookup yields CDR1 SGHTA and CDR2 FQGNSA. Trimming stripped 8 bases from V and 0 bases from J, with 13 bases between. The CDR3, as DNA: TGTGCCAGCTGCCAGGGGCCCATGAACACTGAAGCTTTCTTT. Translated, it gives CASCQGPMNTEAFF.

V and J are TRBV7-9 and TRBJ1-1; no definite D call. V was cut by 2 bases and J by 0 bases, with 10 bases left in between. This CDR3 contains 15 residues. Germline V CDR1 and CDR2: SEHNR, FQNEAQ (reference sequence). The CDR3 DNA is TGTGCCAGCAGCTTATCGGTGAATTTGAACACTGAAGCTTTCTTT. It translates to CASSLSVNLNTEAFF. Filled out from reference TRBV7-9 and TRBJ1-1, the complete variable domain reads DTGVSQNPRHKITKRGQNVTFRCDPISEHNRLYWYRQTLGQGPEFLTYFQNEAQLEKSRLLSDRFSAERPKGSFSTLEIQRTEQGDSAMYLCASSLSVNLNTEAFFGQGTRLTVV.

The chain joins TRBV27 to TRBJ1-1, with D maybe TRBD1 (6 bases). Germline CDR1 MNHEY, CDR2 SMNVEV (reference sequence). The CDR3 loop spans 17 amino acids. V dropped 0 bases and J dropped 6 bases, with 20 bases sitting between them. This CDR3 is CASSLSGWAGAESEAFF. The CDR3 DNA reads as TGTGCCAGCAGTTTATCCGGGTGGGCAGGGGCGGAATCTGAAGCTTTCTTT.

This chain connects TRBV27 to TRBJ2-7; 8 nucleotides align to TRBD2. V was clipped by 4 bases and J by 0 bases; unmatched bases: 5. This CDR3 is built from 15 residues. In germline, CDR1 is MNHEY, CDR2 SMNVEV (reference sequence). The DNA of the CDR3 is TGTGCCAGCAGTTCCAGCGGGGGTTACTCCTACGAGCAGTACTTC. Translated: CASSSSGGYSYEQYF.

V usage is TRBV5-6 and J usage is TRBJ1-2, with D possibly TRBD1 on 5 matching bases. Germline assignment: CDR1 SGHDT and CDR2 YYEEEE. Trimming stripped 4 bases from V and 4 bases from J, with 17 bases between. The CDR3 length is 15 residues. Here the CDR3 reads CASSPDRMKSYGYTF. In DNA form, the CDR3 reads TGTGCCAGCAGCCCCGACAGAATGAAGTCCTATGGCTACACCTTC.

This chain uses TRBV5-1 with TRBJ2-2, with TRBD2 matching over 8 bases. From germline, CDR1 is SGHRS and CDR2 YFSETQ. V gave up 0 bases and J gave up 0 bases; unmatched junction bases: 1. The CDR3 has 16 amino acids. CDR3 amino acids: CASSLEGLANTGELFF. DNA for the CDR3: TGCGCCAGCAGCTTGGAGGGACTAGCGAACACCGGGGAGCTGTTTTTT.

The V call is TRBV6-5, the J call TRBJ1-3, with 9 bases identical to TRBD1. Per the germline V gene, CDR1 is MNHEY and CDR2 is SVGAGI. The CDR3 covers 13 residues. Trimming at V came to 6 bases and at J to 5 bases, leaving 2 bases not matched to a gene. The CDR3 sequence: CASRQGARNTIYF. As DNA, the CDR3 is TGTGCCAGCAGACAGGGGGCGAGAAACACCATATATTTT.

V gene TRBV28 combines with J gene TRBJ1-1; 7 bases line up with TRBD1. Germline lookup yields CDR1 MDHEN and CDR2 SYDVKM. The CDR3 is 15 amino acids. The trim removed 5 bases at V and 0 bases at J, leaving 6 bases unmatched. The DNA of the CDR3 is TGTGCCAGCAGTCCCCAACAGGGGATGAACACTGAAGCTTTCTTT. Its protein is CASSPQQGMNTEAFF.

This chain connects TRBV18 to TRBJ2-7, with TRBD1 matching 8 bases. Germline assignment: CDR1 KGHSH and CDR2 LQKENI. The CDR3 has 14 residues. Trimming removed 5 bases from V and 5 bases from J; junction bases left unmatched: 8. The CDR3 spells CASSSIQTGDEQYF. The CDR3 nucleotides are TGTGCCAGCTCATCGATTCAGACAGGGGACGAGCAGTACTTC.

The rearrangement uses TRBV7-9 and TRBJ1-5; D call uncertain. Germline V gene lookup returns CDR1 SEHNR and CDR2 FQNEAQ (reference sequence). Trimming left V 5 bases short and J 5 bases short, with 7 bases between. The CDR3 has 12 amino acids. CDR3 sequence reads: CASSPLDQPQHF. In DNA form, the CDR3 reads TGTGCCAGCAGCCCCTTAGATCAGCCCCAGCATTTT.

This chain uses TRBV6-5 with TRBJ1-5; TRBD1 agrees at 8 bases. This CDR3 is built from 15 residues. Unmatched junction bases numbered 7, after V lost 6 bases and J lost 3 bases. CDR1 and CDR2 from the germline V gene are MNHEY and SVGAGI. CDR3 sequence (DNA): TGTGCCAGCAGCTCCACAGGGGGATACAATCAGCCCCAGCATTTT. Residues: CASSSTGGYNQPQHF.

The V and J genes are TRBV5-4 and TRBJ1-2, with 7 bases fitting TRBD1. The CDR3 extends over 14 amino acids. Trimming cost V 5 bases and J 4 bases; bases outside gene matches: 8. Germline CDR1 reads SGHNT; CDR2 reads YYREEE (reference sequence). In DNA, the CDR3 is TGTGCCAGCAGTTTTAGGGACAGCCTCTATGGCTACACCTTC. It codes for CASSFRDSLYGYTF.

V gene TRBV19 combines with J gene TRBJ2-7, with D maybe TRBD1 (5 bases). V was pared by 4 bases and J by 4 bases, with 14 bases between. The CDR3 spans 14 residues. Per the germline V gene, CDR1 is LNHDA and CDR2 is SQIVND (reference sequence). The CDR3 DNA reads as TGTGCCAGTAGTACGTGGCAGGGTGATTACGAGCAGTACTTC. Protein sequence: CASSTWQGDYEQYF. The variable domain in full, with the rest retrieved from reference TRBV19 and TRBJ2-7, is DGGITQSPKYLFRKEGQNVTLSCEQNLNHDAMYWYRQDPGQGLRLIYYSQIVNDFQKGDIAEGYSVSREKKESFPLTVTSAQKNPTAFYLCASSTWQGDYEQYFGPGTRLTVT.

This clone was counted only a few times. The chain combines TRBV27 with TRBJ1-4, with unresolved D. The germline CDR1 and CDR2 sequences are MNHEY and SMNVEV (reference sequence). V was shortened by 3 bases and J by 8 bases, with 4 bases between the two germline ends. This CDR3 has 11 amino acids. CDR3 nucleotide sequence: TGTGCCAGCAGTTTCGGGGAAAAACTGTTTTTT. Its protein is CASSFGEKLFF.